The 9 T cell receptor beta chains listed next were all sequenced from one sample in a study of naive and memory T cell subsets. The beta constant-region primer was an equimolar mix of two oligonucleotides covering TRBC1 and TRBC2. In TCRdb, the UMI-ligation and nested PCR reads were re-called with MiXCR into one record per CDR3 protein. The sample consists of tens of thousands of distinct CDR3 sequences, 13% of them appearing once. The source material was effector memory CD4+ T cells from blood. Sample subset: effector memory, CD45RA- CD27-. Every receptor here comes from a human donor in good health.

The table lists this clonotype with many counts. One end of the junction does not line up with germline, which may come from a read error. The genes are TRBV24-1 and TRBJ2-2, with 11 bases that match TRBD1. This CDR3 region has 19 residues. Germline V gene lookup returns CDR1 KGHDR and CDR2 SFDVKD. The chain's CDR3 is CATRDSRTGGKDRTGELFF. The DNA of the CDR3 is TGTGCCACCAGGGATTCTCGGACAGGGGGCAAAGATCGCACCGGGGAGCTGTTTTTT.

The chain couples TRBV12-3 or TRBV12-4 to TRBJ2-7; D unresolved. The CDR3 covers 13 residues. V was pared by 7 bases and J by 2 bases, with 12 bases between. The CDR3 bases are TGTGCCAGCATCAACCCCCTCGCCTACGAGCAGTACTTC. Its translation: CASINPLAYEQYF.

This clonotype was observed many times. J is TRBJ2-5 and V is TRBV29-1, with D hard to call. Germline CDR1 is SQVTM and CDR2 is ANQGSEA. Trimming took off 6 bases at V and 2 bases at J, with 13 bases between the two ends. The CDR3 has 13 amino acids. The CDR3 is CSVYRPLQETQYF. In DNA form, the CDR3 reads TGCAGCGTGTATAGGCCCCTACAAGAGACCCAGTACTTC.

This clonotype was detected a few times. This chain links TRBV30 with TRBJ2-4, with a tentative D call TRBD2 (6 bases). Trimming stripped 5 bases from V and 0 bases from J, with 14 bases between. Per the germline V gene, CDR1 is GTSNPN and CDR2 is SVGIG (reference sequence). The CDR3 totals 15 residues. CDR3 DNA: TGTGCCTGGGGGAAGGAGGGGCTAGCCAAAAACATTCAGTACTTC. Encoded protein: CAWGKEGLAKNIQYF.

This clonotype was recorded a few times. The genes are TRBV7-3 and TRBJ2-3; 9 nucleotides match TRBD1. V lost 5 bases and J lost 5; bases outside the gene matches: 5. CDR1 and CDR2 from the germline V gene are SGHTA and FQGTGA. The CDR3 consists of 14 residues. CDR3 loop: CASSRTGVGDTQYF. The CDR3 DNA sequence: TGTGCCAGCAGCCGGACAGGGGTGGGAGATACGCAGTATTTT.

In this sample, this clonotype turned up a few times. The chain uses TRBV6-5 and TRBJ1-2, with 10 bases that match TRBD1. Unmatched junction bases numbered 7, after V lost 5 bases and J lost 7 bases. Germline V CDR1 and CDR2: MNHEY, SVGAGI. This CDR3 spans 14 amino acids. CDR3 coding DNA: TGTGCCAGCAGTAACCGGGACAGGGGAGCTGGCTACACCTTC. Translated: CASSNRDRGAGYTF.

The rearrangement links TRBV19 to TRBJ2-1; tentatively, D is TRBD2 (6 bases). The CDR3 totals 12 residues. From germline, CDR1 is LNHDA and CDR2 SQIVND (reference sequence). V shed 11 bases and J shed 7 bases, with 15 bases lying between them. CDR3 DNA: TGTGCCTCGAGCCGGGAGCTTAATGAGCAGTTCTTC. Encoded protein: CASSRELNEQFF. The whole variable domain, remainder taken from reference TRBV19 and TRBJ2-1, is DGGITQSPKYLFRKEGQNVTLSCEQNLNHDAMYWYRQDPGQGLRLIYYSQIVNDFQKGDIAEGYSVSREKKESFPLTVTSAQKNPTAFYLCASSRELNEQFFGPGTRLTVL.

This clonotype was observed a handful of times. The rearrangement uses TRBV9 and TRBJ2-7, with TRBD2 matching 11 bases. With 2 bases clipped from V and 6 bases from J, the junction kept 1 base outside the gene matches. Germline CDR1 and CDR2: SGDLS and YYNGEE. The CDR3 consists of 13 residues. CDR3 sequence reads: CASSVSGRGEQYF. The CDR3 nucleotides read TGTGCCAGCAGCGTTAGCGGGAGGGGCGAGCAGTACTTC.

This clonotype was counted only a few times. This chain joins TRBV7-6 and TRBJ2-7, with 12 bases aligning to TRBD2. Germline CDR1 reads SGHVS; CDR2 reads FNYEAQ. There are 18 residues in the CDR3. Germline trimming cut 4 bases from V and 4 bases from J; bases unmatched to any gene: 14. The CDR3 nucleotides read TGTGCCAGCAGCTACACCCCCCTAGCGGGAGGGCCAGGGTACGAGCAGTACTTC. Translated, it gives CASSYTPLAGGPGYEQYF.